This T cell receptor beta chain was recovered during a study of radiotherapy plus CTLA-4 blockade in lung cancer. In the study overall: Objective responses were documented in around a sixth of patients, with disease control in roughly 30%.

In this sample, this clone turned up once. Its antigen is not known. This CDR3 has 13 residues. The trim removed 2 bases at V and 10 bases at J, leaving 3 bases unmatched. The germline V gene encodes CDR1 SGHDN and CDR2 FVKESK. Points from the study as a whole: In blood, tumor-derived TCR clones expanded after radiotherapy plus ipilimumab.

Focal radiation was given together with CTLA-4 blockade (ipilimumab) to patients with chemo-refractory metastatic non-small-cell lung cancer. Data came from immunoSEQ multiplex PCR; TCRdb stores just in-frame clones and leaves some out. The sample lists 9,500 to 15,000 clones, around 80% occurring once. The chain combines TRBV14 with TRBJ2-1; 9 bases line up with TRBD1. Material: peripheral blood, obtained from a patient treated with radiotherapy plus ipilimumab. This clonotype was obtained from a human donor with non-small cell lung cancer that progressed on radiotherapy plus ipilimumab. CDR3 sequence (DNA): TGTGCCAGCAGCCAACAGACAGGGGGAGAGCAGTTCTTC. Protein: CASSQQTGGEQFF.